The rows below give T cell receptor beta chains drawn from one sample of a study of blood T cell repertoires in COVID-19. Using immunoSEQ multiplex PCR, the repertoire was profiled, and TCRdb retains in-frame clones only, with some absent. The sample carries about 82,000 clones, about 86% recorded once. The sample was peripheral blood. These receptors came from an older woman with acute or convalescent COVID-19. CDR3s include the opening cysteine and the closing phenylalanine or tryptophan. The order of the fields is V gene, J gene, CDR3 protein.

>TRBV5-1|TRBJ1-2
CASSLASTVNYGYTF
>TRBV7-9|TRBJ1-1
CASSLDGGSTEAFF
>TRBV6-5|TRBJ1-1
CASRGGSSTEAFF
>TRBV10-3|TRBJ1-2
CAISGVRVDGYTF
>TRBV30|TRBJ2-1
CALTGGLYNEQFF
>TRBV19|TRBJ1-2
CASSLPRGALSPGYTF
>TRBV5-1|TRBJ1-3
CASKPGDGRSGNTIYF
>TRBV28|TRBJ1-1
CASSRSRGGAFF
>TRBV19|TRBJ1-2
CASNPGRKEGYGYTF
>TRBV12-3/TRBV12-4|TRBJ2-2
CASSYYRGGELFF
>TRBV10-3|TRBJ1-5
CAISDFDSSNQPQHF
>TRBV21-1|TRBJ2-2
CASSKGKKRGIDSRAGNNGELFF
>TRBV25-1|TRBJ2-2
CASSVTRPGELFF
>TRBV30|TRBJ2-7
CAWTGSYEQYF
>TRBV27|TRBJ1-2
CASSPPRTGYNYGYTF
>TRBV6-1|TRBJ1-1
CASSEALKPRGDEAFF
>TRBV3-1/TRBV3-2|TRBJ2-5
CASSQDPRSTTQYF
>TRBV5-1|TRBJ1-1
CASSSEGTGRIF
>TRBV3-1/TRBV3-2|TRBJ2-7
CASSRMTGLYEQYF
>TRBV2|TRBJ2-2
CASRPGLSPGELFF
>TRBV5-1|TRBJ1-2
CASSLGPQGALYGYTF
>TRBV7-8|TRBJ1-2
CASSSRDRLFYF
>TRBV5-6|TRBJ2-5
CASSFGTAETQYF
>TRBV5-4|TRBJ2-3
CASSEGQADTQYF
>TRBV30|TRBJ1-2
CAWGQGVGGYTF
>TRBV5-4|TRBJ1-6
CASSLGQGNSPLHF